Listed here are 2 T cell receptor beta chains from one sample, sequenced in a study of cytomegalovirus exposure and HLA in healthy donors. The study ran its PCR with 60 Vbeta and 13 Jbeta primers. Produced via immunoSEQ multiplex PCR; TCRdb's table is partial and in-frame only. Of some 150,000 clones listed, 79% are singletons. Sequenced sample: PBMCs. Receptors were obtained from a young man in good health and CMV-seropositive.

The rearrangement links TRBV5-1 to TRBJ2-7, with a weak D call TRBD1 (7 bases). Germline CDR1 and CDR2: SGHRS and YFSETQ. Deletions cut 4 bases from V and 4 bases from J, with 18 bases between. The CDR3 covers 15 residues. For the CDR3, the DNA is TGCGCCAGCAGCCCGGGACAGTCGGCGGGATACGAGCAGTACTTC. It specifies CASSPGQSAGYEQYF.

This chain connects TRBV12-5 to TRBJ2-7; 8 nucleotides match TRBD1. Trimming at V came to 7 bases and at J to 1 base, leaving 12 bases not matched to a gene. The CDR3 runs to 16 residues. Germline V gene sequence: CDR1 LGHNT, CDR2 FRNRAP. CDR3 region: CASAPPTGTGSYEQYF. CDR3 in DNA: TGTGCTAGTGCCCCTCCCACCGGGACAGGATCCTACGAGCAGTACTTC.